This T cell receptor (beta chain) was recorded in a study of blood T cell repertoires in COVID-19. TCRdb's copy holds only in-frame clones and misses some; the assay was immunoSEQ multiplex PCR. The sample has 250,000 or so clones; about 80% are singletons. The source of this sequence is a woman of 80 years or more with acute or convalescent COVID-19. The sequencing input was peripheral blood.

CDR3 sequence (DNA): TGTGCCACCAGCAGACAGGCCCTCTCGAATGAAAAACTGTTTTTT. Protein sequence: CATSRQALSNEKLFF. This chain uses TRBV15 with TRBJ1-4, with D uncertain. V was shortened by 2 bases and J by 5 bases, with 12 bases between the two germline ends. The length of the CDR3 is 15 residues. The germline V gene has CDR1 LNHNV and CDR2 YYDKDF (reference sequence).